In its sample, the clone carrying this TCR beta chain was seen a few times. Per the study methods: Using reference gene primer amplification, nucleated cell counts were estimated. Repertoires were generated with immunoSEQ multiplex PCR, while TCRdb's copy carries only in-frame clones and drops some. That table supplies the V and J calls and clone size; D and trimming were determined from the DNA. The profile shows about 110,000 clones, under 90% of them singletons. Germline V gene sequence: CDR1 DFQATT, CDR2 SNEGSKA (reference sequence). J was trimmed by 10 bases and V by 6 bases; bases with no gene match: 1. The CDR3 is 11 amino acids. This sample was included in a study of blood T cell repertoires in COVID-19.

The V call is TRBV20-1, the J call TRBJ1-6, with 9 bases that match TRBD1. Specimen: peripheral blood. The receptor comes from a woman aged 55-69 years with acute or convalescent COVID-19. The chain's CDR3 is CSAGQGSPLHF. The CDR3 bases are TGCAGTGCGGGACAGGGCTCACCCCTCCACTTT.